A selection of T cell receptor beta chains follows, all from one sample in a study of spatial heterogeneity in lung cancer. TCRdb reprocessed the 5' RACE reads with MiXCR, giving one entry per CDR3 protein. The data show tens of thousands of distinct CDR3 sequences, approximately 12% seen once. The starting material was PBMCs, obtained at surgery. The receptors originated from a male donor with early-stage non-small cell lung cancer. The CDR3 runs from the conserved cysteine through the conserved F or W. A D gene is named only where the DNA matches it firmly. The size of a clone is reported for some rows only, either as once, few or many, or as a class for expanded clones.

size	V	D	J	DNA	CDR3
many	TRBV20-1	.	TRBJ2-1	TGCAGTGCTAGAGACCTGGACAACCCCTACAATGAGCAGTTCTTC	CSARDLDNPYNEQFF
few	TRBV10-3	.	TRBJ2-1	TGTGCCATCAGGGGCCAAGCCTCCTACAATGAGCAGTTCTTC	CAIRGQASYNEQFF
few	TRBV18	TRBD2	TRBJ2-5	TGTGCCAGCTCACTTCGGACTAGCGGGTACCAAGAGACCCAGTACTTC	CASSLRTSGYQETQYF
few	TRBV7-8	.	TRBJ2-3	TGTGCCAGCAGCTTAGTTCGGGGGGCATCGGGCACAGATACGCAGTATTTT	CASSLVRGASGTDTQYF
.	TRBV29-1	TRBD1	TRBJ2-7	TGCAGCGTTGGGGACAGGTACGAGCAGTACTTC	CSVGDRYEQYF
many	TRBV7-2	.	TRBJ2-1	TGTGCCAGCAGCTTGTCAGTCTTGTGGTTCTTC	CASSLSVLWFF
few	TRBV30	.	TRBJ1-2	TGTGCCTGGAGTCGACAGGTCGATGGCTACACCTTC	CAWSRQVDGYTF
.	TRBV4-3	.	TRBJ2-1	TGCGCCAGCAGCCAAGATTCTTTACGGGACTACAATGAGCAGTTCTTC	CASSQDSLRDYNEQFF
.	TRBV28	.	TRBJ1-2	TGTGCCAGCAGTTCTACCGGGGATGGCTATGGCTACACCTTC	CASSSTGDGYGYTF
few	TRBV12-3/TRBV12-4	TRBD1	TRBJ1-2	TGTGCCAGCAGTTTATGGACAGGGGATGGCTACACCTTC	CASSLWTGDGYTF
many	TRBV2	.	TRBJ1-1	TGTGCCAGCAGTGAGATGGCCCTGAACACTGAAGCTTTCTTT	CASSEMALNTEAFF
few	TRBV27	.	TRBJ1-5	TGTGCCAGCAGTTTCCGCGGATGGAAGGGGAATCAGCCCCAGCATTTT	CASSFRGWKGNQPQHF
.	TRBV7-2	.	TRBJ2-3	TGTGCCAGTACAACACAGGGAGGTACGCAGTATTTT	CASTTQGGTQYF
.	TRBV19	.	TRBJ1-5	TGTGCCAGTAGTACGACGGGATCCAATCAGCCCCAGCATTTT	CASSTTGSNQPQHF
.	TRBV11-3	TRBD1	TRBJ2-7	TGTGCCAGCAGCTCAGGGGCAGGGGGCGTTTACGAGCAGTACTTC	CASSSGAGGVYEQYF
few	TRBV7-2	TRBD2	TRBJ2-3	TGTGCCAGCAGCCCCCCCGCGGGAGGGCGGGATACGCAGTATTTT	CASSPPAGGRDTQYF
.	TRBV27	TRBD1	TRBJ1-6	TGTGCCAGCAGTTTCCTACGACAGGGGGTGAATTCACCCCTCCACTTT	CASSFLRQGVNSPLHF
many	TRBV28	.	TRBJ2-2	TGTGCCAGCAGTTTATATGGGACTCTACACACCGGGGAGCTGTTTTTT	CASSLYGTLHTGELFF
.	TRBV4-2	TRBD2	TRBJ2-1	TGTGCCAGCAGCCAAGATGGGCGGGAGATGACCTACAATGAGCAGTTCTTC	CASSQDGREMTYNEQFF
once	TRBV5-1	TRBD1	TRBJ2-7	TGCGCCAGCAGACCAGGGACAGGGTCTCTCTACGAGCAGTACTTC	CASRPGTGSLYEQYF